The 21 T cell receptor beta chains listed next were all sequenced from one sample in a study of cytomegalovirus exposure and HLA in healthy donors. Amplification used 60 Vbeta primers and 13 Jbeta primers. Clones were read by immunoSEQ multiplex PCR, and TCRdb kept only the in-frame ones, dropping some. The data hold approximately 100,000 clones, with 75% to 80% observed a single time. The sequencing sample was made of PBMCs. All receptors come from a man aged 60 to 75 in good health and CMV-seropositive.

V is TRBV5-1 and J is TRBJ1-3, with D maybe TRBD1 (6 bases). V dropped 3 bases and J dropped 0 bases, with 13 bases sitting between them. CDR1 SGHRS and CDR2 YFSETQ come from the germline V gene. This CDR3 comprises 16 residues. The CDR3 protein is CASSSADRSSGNTIYF. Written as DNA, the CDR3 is TGCGCCAGCAGCTCGGCTGACAGGAGCTCTGGAAACACCATATATTTT.

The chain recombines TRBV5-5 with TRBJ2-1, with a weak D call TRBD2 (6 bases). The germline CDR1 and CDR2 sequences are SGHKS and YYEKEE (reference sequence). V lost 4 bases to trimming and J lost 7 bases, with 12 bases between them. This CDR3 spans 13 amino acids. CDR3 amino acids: CASSTGLSNEQFF. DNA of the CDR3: TGTGCCAGCAGCACGGGACTCTCAAATGAGCAGTTCTTC. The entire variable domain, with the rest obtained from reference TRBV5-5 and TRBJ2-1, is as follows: DAGVTQSPTHLIKTRGQQVTLRCSPISGHKSVSWYQQVLGQGPQFIFQYYEKEERGRGNFPDRFSARQFPNYSSELNVNALLLGDSALYLCASSTGLSNEQFFGPGTRLTVL.

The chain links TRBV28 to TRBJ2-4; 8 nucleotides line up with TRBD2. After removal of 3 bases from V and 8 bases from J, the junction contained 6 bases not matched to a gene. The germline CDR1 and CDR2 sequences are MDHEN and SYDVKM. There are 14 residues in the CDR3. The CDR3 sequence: CASSLAAGAHIQYF. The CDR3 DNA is TGTGCCAGCAGTTTGGCAGCGGGGGCGCACATTCAGTACTTC.

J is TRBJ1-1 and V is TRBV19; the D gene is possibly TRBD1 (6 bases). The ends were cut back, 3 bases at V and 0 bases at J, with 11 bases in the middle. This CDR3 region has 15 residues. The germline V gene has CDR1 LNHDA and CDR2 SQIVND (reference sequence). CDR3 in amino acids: CASSIEGGMNTEAFF. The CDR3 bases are TGTGCCAGTAGTATCGAGGGGGGGATGAACACTGAAGCTTTCTTT.

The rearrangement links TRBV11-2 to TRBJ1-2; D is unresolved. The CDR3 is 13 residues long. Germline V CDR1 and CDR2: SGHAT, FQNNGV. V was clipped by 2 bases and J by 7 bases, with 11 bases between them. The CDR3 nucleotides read TGTGCCAGCAGCTTAAATAGGGCGGGTGGCTACACCTTC. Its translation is CASSLNRAGGYTF.

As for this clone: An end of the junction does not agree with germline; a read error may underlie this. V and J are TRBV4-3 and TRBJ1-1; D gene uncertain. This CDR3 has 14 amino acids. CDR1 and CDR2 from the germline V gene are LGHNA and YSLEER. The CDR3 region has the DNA TGCACCAGCAGCCAAGACGGGAGTAACACTGAAGCTTTCTTT. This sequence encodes CTSSQDGSNTEAFF.

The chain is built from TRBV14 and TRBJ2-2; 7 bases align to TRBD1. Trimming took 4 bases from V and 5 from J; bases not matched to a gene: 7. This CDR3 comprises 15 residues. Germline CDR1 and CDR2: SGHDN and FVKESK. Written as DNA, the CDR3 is TGTGCCAGCAGCCTTAGACAGGGTCGAACCGGGGAGCTGTTTTTT. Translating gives CASSLRQGRTGELFF.

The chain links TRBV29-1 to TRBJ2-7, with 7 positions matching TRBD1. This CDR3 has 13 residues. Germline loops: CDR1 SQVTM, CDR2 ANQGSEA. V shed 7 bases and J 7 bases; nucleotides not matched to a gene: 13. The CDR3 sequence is CSAAGTDLWEQYF. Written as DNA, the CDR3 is TGCAGCGCAGCCGGGACAGACCTTTGGGAGCAGTACTTC.

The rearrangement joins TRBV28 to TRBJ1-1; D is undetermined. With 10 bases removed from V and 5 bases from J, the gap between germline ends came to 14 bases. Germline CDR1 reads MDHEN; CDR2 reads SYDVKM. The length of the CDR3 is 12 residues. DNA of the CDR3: TGTGCCACCATACCCGAGGGAACTGAAGCTTTCTTT. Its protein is CATIPEGTEAFF.

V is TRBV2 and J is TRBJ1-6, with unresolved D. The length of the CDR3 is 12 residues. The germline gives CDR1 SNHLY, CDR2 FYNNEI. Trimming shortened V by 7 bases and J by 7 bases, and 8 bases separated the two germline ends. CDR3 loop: CASNPGNSPLHF. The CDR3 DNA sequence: TGTGCCAGCAACCCGGGGAATTCACCCCTCCACTTT.

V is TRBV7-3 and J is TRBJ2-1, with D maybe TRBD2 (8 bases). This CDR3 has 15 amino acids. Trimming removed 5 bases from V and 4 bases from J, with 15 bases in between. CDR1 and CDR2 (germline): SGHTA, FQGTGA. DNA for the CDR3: TGTGCCAGCAGCCAAAGCGGGGGACAGTACAATGAGCAGTTCTTC. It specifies CASSQSGGQYNEQFF.

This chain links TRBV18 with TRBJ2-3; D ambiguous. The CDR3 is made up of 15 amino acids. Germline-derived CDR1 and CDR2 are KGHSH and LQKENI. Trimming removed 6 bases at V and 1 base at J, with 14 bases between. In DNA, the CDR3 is TGTGCCAGCTCGCCCCCCCACAGCCGCACAGATACGCAGTATTTT. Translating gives CASSPPHSRTDTQYF.

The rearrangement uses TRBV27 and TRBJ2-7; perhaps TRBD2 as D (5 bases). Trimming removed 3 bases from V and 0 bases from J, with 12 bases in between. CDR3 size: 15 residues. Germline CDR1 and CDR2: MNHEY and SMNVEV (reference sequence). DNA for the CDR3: TGTGCCAGCAGTTTCGCTCCGGGGAGCTCCTACGAGCAGTACTTC. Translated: CASSFAPGSSYEQYF.

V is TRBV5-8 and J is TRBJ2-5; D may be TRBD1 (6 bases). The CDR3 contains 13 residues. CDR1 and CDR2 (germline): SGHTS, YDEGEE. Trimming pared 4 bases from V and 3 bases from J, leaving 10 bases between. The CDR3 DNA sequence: TGTGCCAGCAGCCCCGGGACAAAAGAGACCCAGTACTTC. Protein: CASSPGTKETQYF.

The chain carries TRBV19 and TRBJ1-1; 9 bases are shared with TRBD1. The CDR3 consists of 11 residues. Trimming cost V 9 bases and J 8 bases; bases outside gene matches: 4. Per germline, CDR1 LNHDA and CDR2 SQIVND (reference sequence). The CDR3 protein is CASGQGWEAFF. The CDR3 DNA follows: TGTGCCAGCGGACAGGGGTGGGAAGCTTTCTTT. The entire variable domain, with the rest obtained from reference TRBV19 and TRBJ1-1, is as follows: DGGITQSPKYLFRKEGQNVTLSCEQNLNHDAMYWYRQDPGQGLRLIYYSQIVNDFQKGDIAEGYSVSREKKESFPLTVTSAQKNPTAFYLCASGQGWEAFFGQGTRLTVV.

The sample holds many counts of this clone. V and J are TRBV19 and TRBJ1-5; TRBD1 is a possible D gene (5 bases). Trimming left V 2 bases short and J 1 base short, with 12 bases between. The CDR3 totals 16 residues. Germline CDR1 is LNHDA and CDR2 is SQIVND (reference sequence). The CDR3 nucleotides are TGTGCCAGTAGTATACAGGGACTTGGGAGCAATCAGCCCCAGCATTTT. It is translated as CASSIQGLGSNQPQHF. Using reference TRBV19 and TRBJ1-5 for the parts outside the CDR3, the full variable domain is DGGITQSPKYLFRKEGQNVTLSCEQNLNHDAMYWYRQDPGQGLRLIYYSQIVNDFQKGDIAEGYSVSREKKESFPLTVTSAQKNPTAFYLCASSIQGLGSNQPQHFGDGTRLSIL.

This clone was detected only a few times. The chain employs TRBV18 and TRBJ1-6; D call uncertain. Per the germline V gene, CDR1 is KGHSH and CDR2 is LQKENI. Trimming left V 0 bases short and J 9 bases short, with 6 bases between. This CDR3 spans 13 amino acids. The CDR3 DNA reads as TGTGCCAGCTCACCACCGAGAGGTTCACCCCTCCACTTT. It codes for CASSPPRGSPLHF.

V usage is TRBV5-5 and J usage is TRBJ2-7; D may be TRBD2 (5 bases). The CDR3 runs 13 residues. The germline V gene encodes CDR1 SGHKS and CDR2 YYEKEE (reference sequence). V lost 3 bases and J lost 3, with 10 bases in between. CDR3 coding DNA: TGTGCCAGCAGCTCACCGGGATACTACGAGCAGTACTTC. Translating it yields CASSSPGYYEQYF.

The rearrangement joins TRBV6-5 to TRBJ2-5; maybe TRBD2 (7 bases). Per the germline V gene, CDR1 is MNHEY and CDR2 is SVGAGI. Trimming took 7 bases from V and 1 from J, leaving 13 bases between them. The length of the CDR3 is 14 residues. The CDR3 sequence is CASNRGGAQETQYF. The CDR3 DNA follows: TGTGCCAGCAACCGTGGGGGGGCCCAAGAGACCCAGTACTTC.

As DNA, the CDR3 is TGTGCCAGCAGTTTGGGCAGGGGCGAACGCTACGAGCAGTACTTC. Translated, it gives CASSLGRGERYEQYF. This sequence joins TRBV27 and TRBJ2-7, with TRBD1 as a possible D gene (6 bases). CDR1 and CDR2 (germline): MNHEY, SMNVEV (reference sequence). This CDR3 spans 15 amino acids. Trimming removed 3 bases at V and 3 bases at J, with 15 bases between.

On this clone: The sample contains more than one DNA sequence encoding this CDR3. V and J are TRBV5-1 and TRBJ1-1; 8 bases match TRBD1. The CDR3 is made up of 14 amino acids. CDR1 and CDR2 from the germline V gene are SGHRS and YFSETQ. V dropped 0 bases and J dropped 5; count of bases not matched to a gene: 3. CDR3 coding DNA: TGCGCCAGCAGCTTGGACAGGGGGGATACTGAAGCTTTCTTT. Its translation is CASSLDRGDTEAFF.